This TCR beta chain was observed in a study of a mutant IDH1 vaccine in newly diagnosed glioma. Study as a whole: Vaccines were first given 4-6 weeks after radiotherapy alone, or with temozolomide cycles. Patients' prior therapy spanned radiotherapy, temozolomide, or both; most underwent both. Week 35 was safety follow-up visit V12; week 47 was end-of-study visit V13.

Note on this clone: Its cognate antigen is unknown.

Per germline, CDR1 SGHTA and CDR2 FQGNSA. Losses at the gene ends were 5 bases for V and 0 bases for J; bases not matched to a gene: 9. The CDR3 is 17 residues long. Assay used: immunoSEQ multiplex PCR; TCRdb lists only in-frame clones, some missing. The sample includes tens of thousands of clones, 75% of them seen just once. Time point given: week 47, end of study. One vaccine dose held 300 ug of mutant IDH1 20-mer peptide and came with topical imiquimod. The clonotype originates from a man aged 35 to 55 with glioma. The rearrangement links TRBV7-2 to TRBJ2-2, with 7 bases matching TRBD2. The material was PBMCs, obtained from a glioma patient whose treatment included an IDH1 peptide vaccine. The CDR3 region has the DNA TGTGCCAGCAGCAACCCGAGAAGCGGGACGAACACCGGGGAGCTGTTTTTT. As protein: CASSNPRSGTNTGELFF.